This T cell receptor (beta chain) was identified during a study of cytomegalovirus exposure and HLA in healthy donors. General study findings and limits: Most subjects had HLA-A and HLA-B alleles reportedly predicted accurately by TCR beta sequences.

As to this clone: The antigen is not known.

The primer mix had 60 Vbeta and 13 Jbeta primers. The table came from immunoSEQ multiplex PCR; TCRdb's copy has only in-frame clones and leaves some out. The sample lists roughly 190,000 clones; roughly three quarters were seen once. The clonotype comes from a woman between 18 and 29 years old in good health and CMV-seronegative. The material sequenced was PBMCs.

CDR3 nucleotide sequence: TGTGCCAGCCGCTGGGACAGTTCCCAAGAGACCCAGTACTTC. Encoded protein: CASRWDSSQETQYF. The J gene is TRBJ2-5, the V gene TRBV2; 7 bases are shared with TRBD1. CDR3 length: 14 residues. Trimming removed 8 bases from V and 1 base from J; junction bases left unmatched: 7. Germline CDR1 is SNHLY and CDR2 is FYNNEI.